This T cell receptor beta chain was captured in a study of T cell responses to AZD1222 COVID-19 vaccine. Findings and caveats of the study: Most donors were white British and more were female, and clonal diversity was possibly underestimated.

A word on this clone: Its target is not known.

The data were produced by immunoSEQ multiplex PCR, yet TCRdb's version contains in-frame clones alone and is incomplete. Of some 190,000 clones detected, approximately 94% appear once; the ten largest clones hold approximately 1.5%. Germline-derived CDR1 and CDR2 are SGHRS and YFSETQ. With V trimmed by 4 bases and J by 6 bases, 7 bases remained unmatched. The CDR3 has 14 amino acids. This sequence was found in an adult who received the MenACWY meningococcal vaccine as a control. V gene TRBV5-1 combines with J gene TRBJ2-7; 10 bases map to TRBD1. Specimen: peripheral blood, collected 28 days after the second dose of the MenACWY control vaccine. This CDR3 reads CASSRDRGLGEQYF. The CDR3, as DNA: TGCGCCAGCAGCCGCGACAGGGGGCTTGGCGAGCAGTACTTC.